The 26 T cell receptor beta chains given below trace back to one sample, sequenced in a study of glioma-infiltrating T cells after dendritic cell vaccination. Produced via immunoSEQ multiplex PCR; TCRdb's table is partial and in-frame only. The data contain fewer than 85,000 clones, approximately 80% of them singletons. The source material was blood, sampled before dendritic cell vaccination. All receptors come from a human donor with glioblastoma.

CDR3 region: CASSQPGLAGVSATQYF. As DNA, the CDR3 is TGTGCCAGCAGCCAACCGGGACTAGCGGGGGTGTCAGCTACGCAGTATTTT. The chain is built from TRBV4-2 and TRBJ2-3, with 14 positions matching TRBD2. The trim removed 2 bases at V and 8 bases at J, leaving 9 bases unmatched. The CDR3 runs 17 residues. The germline V gene has CDR1 LGHNA and CDR2 YNFKEQ.

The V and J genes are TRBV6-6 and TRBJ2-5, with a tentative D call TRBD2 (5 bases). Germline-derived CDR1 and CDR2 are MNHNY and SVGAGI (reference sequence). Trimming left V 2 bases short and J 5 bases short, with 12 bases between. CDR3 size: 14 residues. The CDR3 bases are TGTGCCAGCAGTTACCGCACTGAGGGCGAGACCCAGTACTTC. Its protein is CASSYRTEGETQYF.

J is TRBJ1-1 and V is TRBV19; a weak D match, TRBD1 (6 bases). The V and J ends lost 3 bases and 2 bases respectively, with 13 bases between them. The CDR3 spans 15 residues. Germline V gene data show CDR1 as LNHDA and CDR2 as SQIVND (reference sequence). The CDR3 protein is CASSIRTAPNTEAFF. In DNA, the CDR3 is TGTGCCAGTAGTATTAGGACAGCTCCCAACACTGAAGCTTTCTTT.

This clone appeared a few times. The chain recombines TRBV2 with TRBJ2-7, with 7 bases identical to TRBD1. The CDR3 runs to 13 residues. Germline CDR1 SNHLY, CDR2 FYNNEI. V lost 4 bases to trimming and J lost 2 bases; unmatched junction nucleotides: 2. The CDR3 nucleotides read TGTGCCAGCAGTGGACAGGGACCCTACGAGCAGTACGTC. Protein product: CASSGQGPYEQYV.

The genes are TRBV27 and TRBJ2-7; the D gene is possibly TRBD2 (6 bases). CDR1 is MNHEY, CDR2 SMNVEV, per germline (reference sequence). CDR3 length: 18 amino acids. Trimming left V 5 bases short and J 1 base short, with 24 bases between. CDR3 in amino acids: CASSPDHRLVGGSYEQYV. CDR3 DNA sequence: TGTGCCAGCAGTCCTGACCACCGACTCGTCGGGGGTTCCTACGAGCAGTACGTC.

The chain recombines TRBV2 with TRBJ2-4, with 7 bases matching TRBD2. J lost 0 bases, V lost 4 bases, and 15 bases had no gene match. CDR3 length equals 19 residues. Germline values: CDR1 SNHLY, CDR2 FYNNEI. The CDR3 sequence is CASSVRGDGRGLAKNIQYF. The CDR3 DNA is TGTGCCAGCAGTGTCCGTGGGGATGGGAGGGGATTAGCCAAAAACATTCAGTACTTC.

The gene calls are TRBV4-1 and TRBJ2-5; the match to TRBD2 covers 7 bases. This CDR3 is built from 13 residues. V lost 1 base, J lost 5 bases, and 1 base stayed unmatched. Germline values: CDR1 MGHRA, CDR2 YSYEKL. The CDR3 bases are TGCGCCAGCAGCCAAGGACTAGCCGAGACCCAGTACTTC. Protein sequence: CASSQGLAETQYF.

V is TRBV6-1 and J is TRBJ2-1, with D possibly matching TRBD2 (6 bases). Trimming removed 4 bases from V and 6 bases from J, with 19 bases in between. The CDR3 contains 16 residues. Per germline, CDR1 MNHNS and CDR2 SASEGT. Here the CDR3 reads CASSATMEGGSNEQFF. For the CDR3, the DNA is TGTGCCAGCAGTGCCACGATGGAGGGCGGTAGCAATGAGCAGTTCTTC.

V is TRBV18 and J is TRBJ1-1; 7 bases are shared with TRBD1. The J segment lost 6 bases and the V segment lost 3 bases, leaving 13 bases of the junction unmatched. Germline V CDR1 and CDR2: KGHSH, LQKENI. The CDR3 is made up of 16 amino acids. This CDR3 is CASSPLTGILGAEAFF. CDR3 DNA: TGTGCCAGCTCACCTCTGACAGGGATACTGGGAGCTGAAGCTTTCTTT. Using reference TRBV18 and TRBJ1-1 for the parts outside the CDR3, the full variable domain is NAGVMQNPRHLVRRRGQEARLRCSPMKGHSHVYWYRQLPEEGLKFMVYLQKENIIDESGMPKERFSAEFPKEGPSILRIQQVVRGDSAAYFCASSPLTGILGAEAFFGQGTRLTVV.

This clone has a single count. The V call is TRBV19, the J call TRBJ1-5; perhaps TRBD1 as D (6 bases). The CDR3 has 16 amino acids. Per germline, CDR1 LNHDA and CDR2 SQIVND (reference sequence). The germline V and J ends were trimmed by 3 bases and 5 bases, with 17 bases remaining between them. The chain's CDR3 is CASSIGLGGRDQPQHF. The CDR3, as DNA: TGTGCCAGTAGTATCGGTCTTGGGGGCCGGGATCAGCCCCAGCATTTT.

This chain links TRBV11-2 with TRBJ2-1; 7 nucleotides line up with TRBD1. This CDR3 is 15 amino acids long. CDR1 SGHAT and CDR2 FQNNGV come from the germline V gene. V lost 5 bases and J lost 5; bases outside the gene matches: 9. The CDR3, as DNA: TGTGCCAGCAGCACAGGGTGGACAGGACACAATGAGCAGTTCTTC. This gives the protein CASSTGWTGHNEQFF.

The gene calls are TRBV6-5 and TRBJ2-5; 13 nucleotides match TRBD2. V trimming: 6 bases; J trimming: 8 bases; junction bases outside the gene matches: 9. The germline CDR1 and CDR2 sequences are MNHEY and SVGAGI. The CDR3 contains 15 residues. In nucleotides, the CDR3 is TGTGCCAGCAGCCCTACTAGCGGGGGGGCATCAACCCAGTACTTC. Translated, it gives CASSPTSGGASTQYF.

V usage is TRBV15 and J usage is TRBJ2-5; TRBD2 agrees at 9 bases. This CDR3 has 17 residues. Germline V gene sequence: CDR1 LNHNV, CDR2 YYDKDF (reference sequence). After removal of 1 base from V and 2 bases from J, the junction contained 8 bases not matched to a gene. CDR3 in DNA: TGTGCCACCAGCAGAGGAGTAGCGGGGGCTTCACAAGAGACCCAGTACTTC. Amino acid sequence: CATSRGVAGASQETQYF.

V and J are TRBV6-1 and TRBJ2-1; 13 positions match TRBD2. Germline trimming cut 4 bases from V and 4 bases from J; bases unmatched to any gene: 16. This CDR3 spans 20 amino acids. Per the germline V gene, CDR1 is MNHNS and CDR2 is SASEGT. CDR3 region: CASSAMTGTSGKRAYNEQFF. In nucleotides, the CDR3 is TGTGCCAGCAGTGCAATGACCGGGACTAGCGGGAAAAGGGCGTACAATGAGCAGTTCTTC.

CDR3 bases: TGTGCCAGTAGTATAGTTCGTGGAGCCGGCTCCGGGGAAAAACTGTTTTTT. Translated: CASSIVRGAGSGEKLFF. The chain links TRBV19 to TRBJ1-4; no reliable D call. Germline loops: CDR1 LNHDA, CDR2 SQIVND (reference sequence). V was pared by 1 base and J by 8 bases, with 20 bases between. This CDR3 is built from 17 residues.

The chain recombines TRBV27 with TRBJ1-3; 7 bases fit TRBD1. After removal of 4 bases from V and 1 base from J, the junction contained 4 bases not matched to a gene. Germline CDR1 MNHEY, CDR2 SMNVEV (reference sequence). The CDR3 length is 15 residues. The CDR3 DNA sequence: TGTGCCAGCAGTTGGCGGGACAGATCTGGAAACACCATATATTTT. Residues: CASSWRDRSGNTIYF.

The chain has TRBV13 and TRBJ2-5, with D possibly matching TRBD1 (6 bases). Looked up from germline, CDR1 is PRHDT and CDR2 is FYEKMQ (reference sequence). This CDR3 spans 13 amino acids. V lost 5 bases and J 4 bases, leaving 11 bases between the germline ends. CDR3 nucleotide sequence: TGTGCCAGCAGCCCTAGAGGGGGAGAGACCCAGTACTTC. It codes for CASSPRGGETQYF.

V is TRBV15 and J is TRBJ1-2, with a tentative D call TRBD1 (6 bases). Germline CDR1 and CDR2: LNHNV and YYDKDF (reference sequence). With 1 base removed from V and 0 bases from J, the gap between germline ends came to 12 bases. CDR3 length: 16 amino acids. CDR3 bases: TGTGCCACCAGCAGAGTAAAATGGACAGCTAACTATGGCTACACCTTC. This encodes CATSRVKWTANYGYTF.

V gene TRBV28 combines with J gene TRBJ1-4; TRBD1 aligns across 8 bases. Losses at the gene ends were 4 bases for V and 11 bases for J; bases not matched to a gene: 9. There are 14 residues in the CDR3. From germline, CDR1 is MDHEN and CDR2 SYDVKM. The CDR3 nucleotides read TGTGCCAGCAGTTCAGGACAGGGCAGATGGAAACTGTTTTTT. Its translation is CASSSGQGRWKLFF.

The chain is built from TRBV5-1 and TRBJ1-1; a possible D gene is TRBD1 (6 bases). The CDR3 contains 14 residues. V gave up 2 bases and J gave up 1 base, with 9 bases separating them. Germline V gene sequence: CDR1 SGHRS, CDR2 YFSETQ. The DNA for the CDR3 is TGCGCCAGCAGCTTTGTGACAGGGAACACTGAAGCTTTCTTT. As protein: CASSFVTGNTEAFF.

CDR3 amino acids: CASSKDRNTEAFF. For the CDR3, the DNA is TGTGCCAGCAGTAAGGACAGGAACACTGAAGCTTTCTTT. The chain is built from TRBV2 and TRBJ1-1; TRBD1 might be the D (6 bases). The CDR3 covers 13 residues. Between the trimmed V and J ends, which lost 5 bases and 1 base, there was a span of 8 bases. Germline V gene data show CDR1 as SNHLY and CDR2 as FYNNEI.

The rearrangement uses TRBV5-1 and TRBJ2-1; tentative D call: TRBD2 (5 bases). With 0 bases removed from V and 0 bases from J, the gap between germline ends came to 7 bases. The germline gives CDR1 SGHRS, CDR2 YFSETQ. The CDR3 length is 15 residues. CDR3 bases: TGCGCCAGCAGCTTGGAAGCGGTCTCCTACAATGAGCAGTTCTTC. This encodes CASSLEAVSYNEQFF.

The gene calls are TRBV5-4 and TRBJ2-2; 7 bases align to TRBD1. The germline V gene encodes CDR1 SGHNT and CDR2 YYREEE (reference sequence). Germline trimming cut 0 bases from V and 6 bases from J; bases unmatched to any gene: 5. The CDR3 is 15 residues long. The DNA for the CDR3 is TGTGCCAGCAGCTTGGATGACAGGGATGCCGGGGAGCTGTTTTTT. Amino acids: CASSLDDRDAGELFF.

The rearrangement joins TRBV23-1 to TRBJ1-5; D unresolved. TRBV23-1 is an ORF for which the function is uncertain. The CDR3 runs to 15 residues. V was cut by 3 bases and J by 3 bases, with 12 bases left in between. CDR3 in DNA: TGCGCCAGCAGTCAGAGGGATCCTGCCAATCAGCCCCAGCATTTT. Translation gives CASSQRDPANQPQHF.

Written as DNA, the CDR3 is TGCGCCAGCAGCTTGGGGGCTACAGGGGCCGGGGAGCTGTTTTTT. It yields the protein CASSLGATGAGELFF. The rearrangement uses TRBV5-1 and TRBJ2-2, with 7 bases lining up with TRBD1. Germline lookup yields CDR1 SGHRS and CDR2 YFSETQ. With 0 bases clipped from V and 6 bases from J, the junction kept 5 bases outside the gene matches. CDR3 length: 15 residues.

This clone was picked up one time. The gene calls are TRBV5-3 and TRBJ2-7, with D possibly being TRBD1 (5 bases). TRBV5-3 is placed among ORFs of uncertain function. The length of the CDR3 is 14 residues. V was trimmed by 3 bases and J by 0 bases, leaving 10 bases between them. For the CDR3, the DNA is TGTGCCAGAAGCTCCCGGACACACTCCTACGAGCAGTACGTC. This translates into CARSSRTHSYEQYV.